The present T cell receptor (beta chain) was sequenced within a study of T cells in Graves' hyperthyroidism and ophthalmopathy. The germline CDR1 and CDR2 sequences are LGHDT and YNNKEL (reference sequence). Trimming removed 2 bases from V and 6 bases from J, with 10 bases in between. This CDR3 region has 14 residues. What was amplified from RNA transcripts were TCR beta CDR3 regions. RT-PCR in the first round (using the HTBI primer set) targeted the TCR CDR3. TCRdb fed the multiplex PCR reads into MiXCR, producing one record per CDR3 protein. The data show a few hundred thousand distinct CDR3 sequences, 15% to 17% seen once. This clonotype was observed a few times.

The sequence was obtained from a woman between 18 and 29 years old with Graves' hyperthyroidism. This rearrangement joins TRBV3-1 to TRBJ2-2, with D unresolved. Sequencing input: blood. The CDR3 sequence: CASSQKAVAGELFF. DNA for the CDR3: TGTGCCAGCAGCCAAAAGGCGGTAGCCGGGGAGCTGTTTTTT. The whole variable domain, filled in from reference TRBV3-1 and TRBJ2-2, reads DTAVSQTPKYLVTQMGNDKSIKCEQNLGHDTMYWYKQDSKKFLKIMFSYNNKELIINETVPNRFSPKSPDKAHLNLHINSLELGDSAVYFCASSQKAVAGELFFGEGSRLTVL.